A selection of T cell receptor beta chains follows, all from one sample in a study of blood T cell repertoires in COVID-19. This table comes from immunoSEQ multiplex PCR, and its TCRdb copy is limited to in-frame clones, with some not included. The sample comprises 150,000 to 250,000 clones, 87% of which are singletons, and approximately 2.1% rests with the top ten. What was sequenced was PBMCs or T cells enriched from blood (not recorded which). Receptors originate from a woman between 25 and 40 years old who had recovered from COVID-19. Each CDR3 is given with its conserved first and last residue. D genes are given only for firm matches. Only part of the rows carry a size: once, few, many, or a class if the clone is expanded.

abundance,v_gene,j_gene,d_gene,CDR3aa,CDR3nt
.,TRBV7-9,TRBJ1-4,.,CASSLGSAVPNEKLFF,TGTGCCAGCAGCTTAGGTTCGGCGGTCCCTAATGAAAAACTGTTTTTT
.,TRBV30,TRBJ2-1,.,CAWSGEYNEQFF,TGTGCCTGGAGTGGAGAGTACAATGAGCAGTTCTTC
.,TRBV2,TRBJ2-5,TRBD1,CASSHEGQGGETQYF,TGTGCCAGCAGTCACGAGGGACAGGGTGGGGAGACCCAGTACTTC
few,TRBV30,TRBJ1-6,.,CAWRERNNSPLHF,TGTGCCTGGAGAGAGCGGAACAATTCACCCCTCCACTTT
.,TRBV7-2,TRBJ1-2,TRBD1,CASSLAGTGNYGYTF,TGTGCCAGCAGCTTAGCGGGGACAGGGAACTATGGCTACACCTTC
.,TRBV5-1,TRBJ1-1,.,CASSLDGGVMNTEAFF,TGCGCCAGCAGCTTGGATGGAGGGGTTATGAACACTGAAGCTTTCTTT
.,TRBV29-1,TRBJ1-1,.,CSVERNTEAFF,TGCAGCGTTGAGAGGAACACTGAAGCTTTCTTT
.,TRBV3-1/TRBV3-2,TRBJ2-2,TRBD1,CASSLRTGETGELFF,TGTGCCAGCAGCCTCCGGACAGGGGAGACCGGGGAGCTGTTTTTT
once,TRBV7-2,TRBJ1-5,TRBD1,CASSLGDRKGNQPQHF,TGTGCCAGCAGCTTGGGGGACAGGAAGGGCAATCAGCCCCAGCATTTT
.,TRBV4-2,TRBJ1-4,.,CASSQEGQKVEKLFF,TGTGCCAGCAGCCAAGAAGGACAAAAGGTAGAAAAACTGTTTTTT
.,TRBV13,TRBJ2-7,.,CASSRDKNYEQYF,TGTGCCAGCAGCCGGGACAAAAATTACGAGCAGTACTTC
.,TRBV6-5,TRBJ1-2,TRBD1,CASSPGTATNYGYTF,TGTGCCAGCAGCCCCGGGACAGCGACTAACTATGGCTACACCTTC
.,TRBV9,TRBJ2-5,TRBD2,CASSVAGTTSQETQYF,TGTGCCAGCAGCGTCGCCGGGACTACTTCCCAAGAGACCCAGTACTTC